Listed here are 14 T cell receptor beta chains from one sample, sequenced in a study of cytomegalovirus exposure and HLA in healthy donors. PCR employed 60 Vbeta and 13 Jbeta primers. Here immunoSEQ multiplex PCR was the method, and the copy in TCRdb shows in-frame clones only, minus some. The data contain about 120,000 clones, 75% of them singletons. The sequencing sample was made of PBMCs. These receptors were taken from a woman aged 18-30 years in good health and CMV-seronegative.

The chain employs TRBV29-1 and TRBJ1-2; no clear D gene. The CDR3 extends over 12 amino acids. V was trimmed by 2 bases and J by 4 bases, leaving 8 bases between them. Germline values: CDR1 SQVTM, CDR2 ANQGSEA. CDR3 sequence reads: CSVEQFRYGYTF. The CDR3 nucleotides are TGCAGCGTTGAACAGTTCCGCTATGGCTACACCTTC.

The V call is TRBV7-8, the J call TRBJ2-1; 12 nucleotides line up with TRBD2. The CDR3 loop spans 18 amino acids. Looked up from germline, CDR1 is SGHVS and CDR2 is FQNEAQ. J was trimmed by 0 bases and V by 5 bases; bases with no gene match: 8. In DNA form, the CDR3 reads TGTGCCAGCAGCGAGAGACTAGCGGGGGAAAGCTCCTACAATGAGCAGTTCTTC. Protein sequence: CASSERLAGESSYNEQFF.

This chain connects TRBV5-4 to TRBJ2-7, with a possible D match to TRBD2 (5 bases). CDR3 length equals 13 residues. V lost 0 bases to trimming and J lost 3 bases, with 7 bases between them. Germline V gene sequence: CDR1 SGHNT, CDR2 YYREEE (reference sequence). The CDR3, as DNA: TGTGCCAGCAGCTTGGTCGAGGGCTACGAGCAGTACTTC. Translated: CASSLVEGYEQYF.

The CDR3 DNA follows: TGTGCCAGTAGTATAAAATCAGGGGGAGACTTATGGGCAGATACGCAGTATTTT. Amino acid sequence: CASSIKSGGDLWADTQYF. This chain links TRBV19 with TRBJ2-3, with 7 bases matching TRBD1. V was pared by 2 bases and J by 4 bases, with 15 bases of the junction left unmatched. Per the germline V gene, CDR1 is LNHDA and CDR2 is SQIVND (reference sequence). The CDR3 is 18 residues long.

The V call is TRBV7-6, the J call TRBJ2-5; TRBD1 matches at 8 bases. The CDR3 is 14 amino acids. From germline, CDR1 is SGHVS and CDR2 FNYEAQ. V lost 5 bases, J lost 2 bases, and 4 bases stayed unmatched. CDR3 sequence: CASSLQGEQETQYF. The DNA of the CDR3 is TGTGCCAGCAGCCTACAGGGGGAACAAGAGACCCAGTACTTC.

The chain couples TRBV30 to TRBJ2-1; 7 bases align to TRBD1. Germline trimming cut 4 bases from V and 2 bases from J; bases unmatched to any gene: 2. CDR1 and CDR2 (germline): GTSNPN, SVGIG (reference sequence). The CDR3 is 13 residues long. The DNA of the CDR3 is TGTGCCTGGAACAGGGGAACCTACAATGAGCAGTTCTTC. It is translated as CAWNRGTYNEQFF.

This CDR3 is CAWSVTGRANSPLHF. Written as DNA, the CDR3 is TGTGCCTGGAGTGTAACGGGCAGGGCAAATTCACCCCTCCACTTT. V usage is TRBV30 and J usage is TRBJ1-6; tentative D call: TRBD1 (5 bases). The V end lost 0 bases, the J end lost 7 bases, and 13 bases lay between the germline ends. The CDR3 runs to 15 residues. The germline gives CDR1 GTSNPN, CDR2 SVGIG (reference sequence).

This chain uses TRBV5-1 with TRBJ2-3, with D possibly TRBD1 on 5 matching bases. CDR1 and CDR2 from the germline V gene are SGHRS and YFSETQ. There are 14 residues in the CDR3. The V end was cut by 0 bases, the J end by 3 bases, with 8 bases between. CDR3 nucleotide sequence: TGCGCCAGCAGCTTGGTTCAGGGTACAGATACGCAGTATTTT. Its translation is CASSLVQGTDTQYF.

This chain links TRBV5-4 with TRBJ1-6; 8 bases are a match to TRBD1. The V gene end was trimmed by 1 base and the J gene end by 8 bases; junction bases not matched to a gene: 8. CDR3 length equals 16 residues. Germline V CDR1 and CDR2: SGHNT, YYREEE (reference sequence). In DNA, the CDR3 is TGTGCCAGCAGCTTGAGGCCAGTGACAGGGGATTCACCCCTCCACTTT. As protein: CASSLRPVTGDSPLHF.

The genes are TRBV7-2 and TRBJ1-2; D perhaps matches TRBD1 (6 bases). The CDR3 totals 14 residues. CDR1 is SGHTA, CDR2 FQGNSA, per germline. With 4 bases removed from V and 13 bases from J, the gap between germline ends came to 22 bases. The CDR3 reads CASSSASAGVLPTF. The DNA of the CDR3 is TGTGCCAGCAGCTCAGCCTCGGCAGGGGTTCTGCCCACCTTC.

This rearrangement joins TRBV27 to TRBJ1-1, with D maybe TRBD1 (5 bases). The germline CDR1 and CDR2 sequences are MNHEY and SMNVEV (reference sequence). The CDR3 is made up of 13 amino acids. Trimming left V 6 bases short and J 4 bases short, with 12 bases between. The CDR3 nucleotides are TGTGCCAGCAGCAAAGGCGGGGGCACTGAAGCTTTCTTT. Its translation is CASSKGGGTEAFF.

The gene calls are TRBV5-8 and TRBJ2-7; 12 bases match TRBD1. Germline V gives CDR1 SGHTS, CDR2 YDEGEE. The CDR3 sequence is 16 residues long. V lost 3 bases to trimming and J lost 2 bases; unmatched junction nucleotides: 6. The CDR3 DNA reads TGTGCCAGCAGCTGGAGCCGGGACAGGGGGCCCTACGAGCAGTACTTC. It encodes CASSWSRDRGPYEQYF.

The chain's CDR3 is CASSRGQEENYGYTF. In DNA form, the CDR3 reads TGTGCCAGCAGTAGGGGACAGGAAGAAAACTATGGCTACACCTTC. This rearrangement joins TRBV6-1 to TRBJ1-2; 8 bases map to TRBD1. The germline V gene encodes CDR1 MNHNS and CDR2 SASEGT. CDR3 length equals 15 residues. The V gene end was trimmed by 5 bases and the J gene end by 2 bases; junction bases not matched to a gene: 7.

The rearrangement uses TRBV28 and TRBJ1-2; TRBD1 matches at 7 bases. The germline V gene encodes CDR1 MDHEN and CDR2 SYDVKM. V trimming: 3 bases; J trimming: 1 base; junction bases outside the gene matches: 5. This CDR3 has 15 amino acids. CDR3 DNA sequence: TGTGCCAGCAGTTTCCGGGACAGACATAACTATGGCTACACCTTC. This gives the protein CASSFRDRHNYGYTF.